These 7 T cell receptor beta chains came from one sample sequenced in a study of blood T cell repertoires in COVID-19. Using immunoSEQ multiplex PCR, the repertoire was profiled, and TCRdb retains in-frame clones only, with some absent. The sample shows fewer than 300,000 clones, roughly nine tenths of them seen only once. The sample consisted of peripheral blood. The receptors stem from a woman in her twenties or thirties with COVID-19, enrolled during active disease.

This clone has only one observation. The chain carries TRBV19 and TRBJ1-1; 7 bases match TRBD1. There are 13 residues in the CDR3. Looked up from germline, CDR1 is LNHDA and CDR2 is SQIVND (reference sequence). The J segment lost 4 bases and the V segment lost 4 bases, leaving 3 bases of the junction unmatched. CDR3 DNA: TGTGCCAGTAGTACAGGGGGAAGCACTGAAGCTTTCTTT. Residues: CASSTGGSTEAFF.

The chain combines TRBV12-5 with TRBJ1-1, with D possibly TRBD1 on 6 matching bases. The V end was cut by 2 bases, the J end by 6 bases, with 16 bases between. This CDR3 has 15 residues. Looked up from germline, CDR1 is LGHNT and CDR2 is FRNRAP. The CDR3 DNA follows: TGTGCTAGTGGTTTGAGTCTTGGGACAAAGGCTGAAGCTTTCTTT. Translation: CASGLSLGTKAEAFF.

The V gene is TRBV5-1, the J gene TRBJ2-1, with TRBD2 matching over 7 bases. After removal of 7 bases from V and 0 bases from J, the junction contained 4 bases not matched to a gene. The CDR3 sequence is 14 residues long. Germline values: CDR1 SGHRS, CDR2 YFSETQ. The CDR3 nucleotides read TGCGCCAGCGGGAGGGGAAGCTCCTACAATGAGCAGTTCTTC. Protein: CASGRGSSYNEQFF.

This sequence joins TRBV6-5 and TRBJ1-3; D may be TRBD1 (6 bases). CDR1 MNHEY and CDR2 SVGAGI come from the germline V gene. The CDR3 is 14 amino acids. V lost 8 bases, J lost 4 bases, and 15 bases lay in between. CDR3 amino acids: CASGETGWGNTIYF. The CDR3, as DNA: TGTGCCAGCGGGGAAACAGGGTGGGGAAACACCATATATTTT.

This chain links TRBV5-8 with TRBJ2-7, with 7 bases aligning to TRBD1. The length of the CDR3 is 14 residues. The V gene end was trimmed by 2 bases and the J gene end by 3 bases; junction bases not matched to a gene: 5. Germline V lookup: CDR1 SGHTS, CDR2 YDEGEE. For the CDR3, the DNA is TGTGCCAGCAGCTTAACAGGGGATGTCTACGAGCAGTACTTC. It encodes CASSLTGDVYEQYF.

The chain couples TRBV19 to TRBJ1-1; TRBD1 matches 8 bases. CDR1 is LNHDA, CDR2 SQIVND, per germline (reference sequence). CDR3 length equals 14 residues. Trimming at V came to 7 bases and at J to 1 base, leaving 5 bases not matched to a gene. The CDR3: CASTWGTGNTEAFF. CDR3 coding DNA: TGTGCCAGTACCTGGGGGACAGGGAACACTGAAGCTTTCTTT. Full variable domain (outside the CDR3, taken from reference TRBV19 and TRBJ1-1): DGGITQSPKYLFRKEGQNVTLSCEQNLNHDAMYWYRQDPGQGLRLIYYSQIVNDFQKGDIAEGYSVSREKKESFPLTVTSAQKNPTAFYLCASTWGTGNTEAFFGQGTRLTVV.

This rearrangement joins TRBV7-2 to TRBJ1-1; 7 bases line up with TRBD1. Germline loops: CDR1 SGHTA, CDR2 FQGNSA. The V and J ends lost 6 bases and 4 bases, in that order; junction bases with no gene match: 11. There are 15 residues in the CDR3. The CDR3 spells CASSQRQGMATEAFF. For the CDR3, the DNA is TGTGCCAGCAGTCAGCGACAGGGTATGGCCACTGAAGCTTTCTTT.